This T cell receptor (beta chain) was retrieved from a study of cytomegalovirus exposure and HLA in healthy donors. This clone was seen a few times. Researchers ran the PCR with 60 Vbeta and 13 Jbeta primers. Sequencing used immunoSEQ multiplex PCR; TCRdb keeps in-frame clones, though not all of them. In the table there are around 130,000 clones, around four fifths of which are singletons. This CDR3 is 15 amino acids long. Germline loops: CDR1 MNHEY, CDR2 SVGAGI. The V gene end was trimmed by 6 bases and the J gene end by 6 bases; junction bases not matched to a gene: 13. V is TRBV6-5 and J is TRBJ2-7; 8 bases fit TRBD1. Sequencing was performed on PBMCs. This TCR was recovered from a boy aged 5-17 years in good health and CMV-seronegative. The CDR3 here is CASSRQGQGGSEQYF. The CDR3 bases are TGTGCCAGCAGCCGCCAAGGACAGGGTGGATCCGAGCAGTACTTC.